This TCR beta chain was retrieved from a study of blood T cell repertoires in COVID-19. Background on the study: COVID-19 samples from acute and convalescent phases originated in the United States, Italy and Spain. PBMCs, B-cell-depleted T cells, or T cells were the source of the cDNA or gDNA that made up the material.

This CDR3 is 15 amino acids long. Germline V lookup: CDR1 SGHRS, CDR2 YFSETQ. V trimming: 0 bases; J trimming: 5 bases; junction bases outside the gene matches: 2. Methods used by the authors: Amplification of reference gene primers provided the estimated nucleated cell counts. The method was immunoSEQ multiplex PCR; TCRdb's version includes in-frame clones alone and lacks a portion of them. The DNA gave D and trimming, while V, J and clone size come from that table. The sample records 97,000 or so clones, approximately 84% being singletons. The sequencing input was peripheral blood. The genes are TRBV5-1 and TRBJ1-4; TRBD1 aligns across 9 bases. This receptor was obtained from an older man with acute or convalescent COVID-19. CDR3 sequence (DNA): TGCGCCAGCAGCTTGGCCGGGACAGGGAATGAAAAACTGTTTTTT. Its translation: CASSLAGTGNEKLFF.